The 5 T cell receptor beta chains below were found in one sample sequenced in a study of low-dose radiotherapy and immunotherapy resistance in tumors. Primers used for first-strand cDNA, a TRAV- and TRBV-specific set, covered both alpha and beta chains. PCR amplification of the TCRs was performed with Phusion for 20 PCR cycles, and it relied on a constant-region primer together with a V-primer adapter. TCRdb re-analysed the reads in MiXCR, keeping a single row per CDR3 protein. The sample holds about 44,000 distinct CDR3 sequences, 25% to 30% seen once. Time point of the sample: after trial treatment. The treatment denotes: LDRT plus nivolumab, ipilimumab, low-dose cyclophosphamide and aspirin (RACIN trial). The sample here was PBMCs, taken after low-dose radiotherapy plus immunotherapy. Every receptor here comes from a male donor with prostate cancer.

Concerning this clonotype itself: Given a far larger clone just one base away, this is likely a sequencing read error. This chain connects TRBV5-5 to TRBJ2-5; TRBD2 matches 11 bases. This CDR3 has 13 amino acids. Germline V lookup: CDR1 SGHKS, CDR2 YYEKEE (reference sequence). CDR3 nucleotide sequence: TGTGCCCGCAGACTAGCGGGAAAGGAGACCCAGTACTTC. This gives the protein CARRLAGKETQYF.

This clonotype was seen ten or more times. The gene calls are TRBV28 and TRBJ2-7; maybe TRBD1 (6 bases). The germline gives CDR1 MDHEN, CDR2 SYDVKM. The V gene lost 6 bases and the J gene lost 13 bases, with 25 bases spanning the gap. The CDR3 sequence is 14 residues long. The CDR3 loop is CASRPTPSSLGAYF. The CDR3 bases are TGTGCCAGCAGACCGACCCCCTCGAGTTTGGGGGCCTACTTC.

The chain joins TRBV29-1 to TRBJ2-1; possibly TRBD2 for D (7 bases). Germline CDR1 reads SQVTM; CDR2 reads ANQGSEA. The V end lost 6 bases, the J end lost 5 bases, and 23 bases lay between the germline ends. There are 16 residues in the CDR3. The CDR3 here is CSVRGGEGGYNNEQFF. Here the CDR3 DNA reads TGCAGCGTGAGGGGCGGGGAGGGGGGGTACAACAATGAGCAGTTCTTC.

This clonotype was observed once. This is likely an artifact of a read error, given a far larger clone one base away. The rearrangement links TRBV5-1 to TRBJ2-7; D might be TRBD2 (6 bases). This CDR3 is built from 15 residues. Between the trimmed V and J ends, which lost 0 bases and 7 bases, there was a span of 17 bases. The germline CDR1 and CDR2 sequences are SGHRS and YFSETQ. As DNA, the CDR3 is TGCGCCAGCAGCTTGGATTTAGCGGCTTACAATGAGCAGTACTTC. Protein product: CASSLDLAAYNEQYF.

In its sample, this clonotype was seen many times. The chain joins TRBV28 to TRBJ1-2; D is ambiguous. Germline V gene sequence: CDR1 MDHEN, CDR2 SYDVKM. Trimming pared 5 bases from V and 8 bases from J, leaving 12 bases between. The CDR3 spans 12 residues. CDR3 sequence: CASSRGGEGYTF. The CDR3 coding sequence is TGTGCCAGCAGTCGAGGAGGAGAGGGCTACACCTTC.